This T cell receptor beta chain derives from a study of cytomegalovirus exposure and HLA in healthy donors. Study-wide findings and caveats: Roughly uniform sequencing depth across donors was assumed, possibly incorrectly. Later on, a genetic analysis was performed. It linked a missense variant in DCLRE1C with V- and J-gene trimming of TCR beta.

Details on this clone: Antigen specificity is unknown.

Trimming took 8 bases from V and 6 from J; bases not matched to a gene: 10. This CDR3 is 16 amino acids long. Germline V gene lookup returns CDR1 LNHDA and CDR2 SQIVND (reference sequence). In the PCR, 60 Vbeta and 13 Jbeta primers were used. Assay used: immunoSEQ multiplex PCR; TCRdb lists only in-frame clones, some missing. The sample holds around 130,000 clones; 80% are singletons and the top ten take roughly 4%. Sequences were obtained from PBMCs. The sequence was collected from a woman aged 35 to 49 in good health and CMV-seronegative. The rearrangement uses TRBV19 and TRBJ2-1, with 13 nucleotides matching TRBD2. CDR3 sequence reads: CASQPPGLAGFNEQFF. The CDR3 bases are TGTGCCAGTCAACCTCCGGGACTAGCGGGATTCAATGAGCAGTTCTTC.